This T cell receptor (beta chain) comes out of a study of cytomegalovirus exposure and HLA in healthy donors. Findings and limits, study-wide: The majority of CMV-associated TCR beta chains were reported as apparently HLA-restricted in a later analysis. Analysis was performed later, and it showed HLA-associated TCR beta chains to be more clonally expanded than equally common others.

Note on this clone: The antigen remains unidentified.

A multiplex PCR was run with 60 Vbeta primers and 13 Jbeta primers. Sequenced by immunoSEQ multiplex PCR; TCRdb stores in-frame clones only, minus some. Seen here are over 150,000 clones, around 72% observed once, and the top ten hold approximately 1.3%. Source material: PBMCs. The clonotype was recovered from a man aged 18 to 29 in good health and CMV-seronegative.

This chain's CDR3 is CASSDPGSPIGTSDNEQFF. CDR3 coding DNA: TGTGCCAGCAGCGATCCTGGATCCCCAATAGGGACTAGCGACAATGAGCAGTTCTTC. The chain links TRBV21-1 to TRBJ2-1; whether TRBD2, the table's D call, matches the DNA was not checked. TRBV21-1 is an annotated pseudogene. The CDR3 is made up of 19 amino acids.